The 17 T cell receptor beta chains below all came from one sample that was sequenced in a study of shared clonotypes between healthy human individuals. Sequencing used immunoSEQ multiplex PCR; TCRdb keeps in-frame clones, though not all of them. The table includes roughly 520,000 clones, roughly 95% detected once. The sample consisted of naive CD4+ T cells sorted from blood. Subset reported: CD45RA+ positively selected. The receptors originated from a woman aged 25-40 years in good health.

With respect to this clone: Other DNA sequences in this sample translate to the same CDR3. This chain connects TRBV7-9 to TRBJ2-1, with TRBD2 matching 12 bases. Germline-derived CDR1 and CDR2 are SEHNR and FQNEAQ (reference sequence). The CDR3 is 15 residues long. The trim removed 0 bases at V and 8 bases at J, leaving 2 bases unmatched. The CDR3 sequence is CASSLAGLAGDEQFF. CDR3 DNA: TGTGCCAGCAGCTTAGCGGGACTAGCGGGCGATGAGCAGTTCTTC.

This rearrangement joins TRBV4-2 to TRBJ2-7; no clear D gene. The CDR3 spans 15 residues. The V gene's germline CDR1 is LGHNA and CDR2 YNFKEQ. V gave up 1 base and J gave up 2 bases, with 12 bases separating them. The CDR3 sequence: CASSQVSGPAYEQYF. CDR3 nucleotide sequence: TGTGCCAGCAGCCAAGTTAGTGGGCCTGCCTACGAGCAGTACTTC.

The CDR3 is CASSPAGTDTQYF. CDR3 nucleotide sequence: TGCGCCAGCAGCCCGGCGGGCACAGATACGCAGTATTTT. The chain recombines TRBV5-1 with TRBJ2-3; D remains unclear. Germline V gene data show CDR1 as SGHRS and CDR2 as YFSETQ. CDR3 length: 13 residues. Trimming removed 4 bases from V and 1 base from J, with 7 bases in between.

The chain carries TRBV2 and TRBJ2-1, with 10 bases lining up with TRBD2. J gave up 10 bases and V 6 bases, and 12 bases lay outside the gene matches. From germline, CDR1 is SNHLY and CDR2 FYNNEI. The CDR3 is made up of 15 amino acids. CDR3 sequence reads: CASRDGTSAFREQFF. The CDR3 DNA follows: TGTGCCAGCAGGGACGGGACTAGCGCCTTCCGGGAGCAGTTCTTC.

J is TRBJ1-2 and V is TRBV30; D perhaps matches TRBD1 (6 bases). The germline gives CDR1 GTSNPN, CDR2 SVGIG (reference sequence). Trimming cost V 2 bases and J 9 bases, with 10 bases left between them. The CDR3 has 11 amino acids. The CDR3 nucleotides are TGTGCCTGGAGTCTCCAGGGGAGCTACACCTTC. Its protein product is CAWSLQGSYTF. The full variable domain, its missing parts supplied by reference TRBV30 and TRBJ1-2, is SQTIHQWPATLVQPVGSPLSLECTVEGTSNPNLYWYRQAAGRGLQLLFYSVGIGQISSEVPQNLSASRPQDRQFILSSKKLLLSDSGFYLCAWSLQGSYTFGSGTRLTVV.

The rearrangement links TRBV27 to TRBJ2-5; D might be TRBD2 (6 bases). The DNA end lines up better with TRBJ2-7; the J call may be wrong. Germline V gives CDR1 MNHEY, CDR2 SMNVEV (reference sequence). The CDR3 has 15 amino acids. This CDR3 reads CASSHFRRGFYEQYF. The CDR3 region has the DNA TGTGCCAGCAGTCACTTTCGGAGGGGTTTCTACGAGCAGTACTTC.

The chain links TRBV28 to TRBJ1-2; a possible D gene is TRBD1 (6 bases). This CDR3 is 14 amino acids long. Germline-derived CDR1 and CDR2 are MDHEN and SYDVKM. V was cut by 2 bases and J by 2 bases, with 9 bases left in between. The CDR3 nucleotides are TGTGCCAGCAGTTTAGCAGGGGAAAACTATGGCTACACCTTC. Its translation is CASSLAGENYGYTF.

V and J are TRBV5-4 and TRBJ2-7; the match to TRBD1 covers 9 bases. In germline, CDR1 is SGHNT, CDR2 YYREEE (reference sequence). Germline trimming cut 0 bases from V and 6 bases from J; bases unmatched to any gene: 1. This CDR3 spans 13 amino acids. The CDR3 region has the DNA TGTGCCAGCAGCTTGGACAGGGGGCGCGAGCAGTACTTC. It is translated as CASSLDRGREQYF.

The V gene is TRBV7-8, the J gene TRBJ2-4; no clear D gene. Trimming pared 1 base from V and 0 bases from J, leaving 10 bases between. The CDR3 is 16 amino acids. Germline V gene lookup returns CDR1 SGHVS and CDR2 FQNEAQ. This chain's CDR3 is CASSLDYKGAKNIQYF. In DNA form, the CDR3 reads TGTGCCAGCAGCTTAGATTATAAGGGAGCCAAAAACATTCAGTACTTC.

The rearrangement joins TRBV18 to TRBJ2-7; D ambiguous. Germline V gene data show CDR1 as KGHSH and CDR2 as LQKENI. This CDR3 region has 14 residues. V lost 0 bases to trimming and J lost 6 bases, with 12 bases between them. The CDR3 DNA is TGTGCCAGCTCACCACCGGCTAGGGTGGGCGAGCAGTACTTC. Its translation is CASSPPARVGEQYF.

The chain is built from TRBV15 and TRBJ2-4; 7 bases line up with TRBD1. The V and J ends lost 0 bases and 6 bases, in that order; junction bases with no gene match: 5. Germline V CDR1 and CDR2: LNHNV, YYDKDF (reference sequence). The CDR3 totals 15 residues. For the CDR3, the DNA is TGTGCCACCAGCAGAGAGAGGGGGCGTGCAAACATTCAGTACTTC. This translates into CATSRERGRANIQYF.

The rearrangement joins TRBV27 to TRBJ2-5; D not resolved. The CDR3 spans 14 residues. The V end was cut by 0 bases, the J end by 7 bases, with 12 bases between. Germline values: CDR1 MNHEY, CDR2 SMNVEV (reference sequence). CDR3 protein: CASSLSGGVGTQYF. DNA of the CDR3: TGTGCCAGCAGTTTATCAGGTGGGGTGGGGACCCAGTACTTC.

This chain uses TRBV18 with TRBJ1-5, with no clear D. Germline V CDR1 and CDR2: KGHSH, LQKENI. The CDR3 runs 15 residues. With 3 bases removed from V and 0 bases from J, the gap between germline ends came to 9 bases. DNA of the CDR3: TGTGCCAGCTCACCTCCTGGCCTTAGCAATCAGCCCCAGCATTTT. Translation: CASSPPGLSNQPQHF.

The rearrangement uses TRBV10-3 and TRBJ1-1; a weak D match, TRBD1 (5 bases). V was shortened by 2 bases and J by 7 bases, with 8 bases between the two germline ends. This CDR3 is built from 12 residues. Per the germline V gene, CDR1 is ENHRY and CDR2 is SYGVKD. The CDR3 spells CAISERGNEAFF. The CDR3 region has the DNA TGTGCCATCAGTGAGAGGGGTAATGAAGCTTTCTTT.

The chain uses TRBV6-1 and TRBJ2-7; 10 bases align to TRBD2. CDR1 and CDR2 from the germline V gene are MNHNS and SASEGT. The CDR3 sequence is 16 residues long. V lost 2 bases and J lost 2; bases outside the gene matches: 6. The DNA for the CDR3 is TGTGCCAGCAGTGAAAGCCTAGCGGGGGCCACCTACGAGCAGTACTTC. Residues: CASSESLAGATYEQYF.

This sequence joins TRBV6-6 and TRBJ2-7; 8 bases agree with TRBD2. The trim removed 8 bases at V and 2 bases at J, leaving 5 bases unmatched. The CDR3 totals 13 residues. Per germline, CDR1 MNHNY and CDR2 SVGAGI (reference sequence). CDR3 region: CASGVAGTYEQYF. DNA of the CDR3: TGTGCCAGCGGGGTAGCGGGAACCTACGAGCAGTACTTC.

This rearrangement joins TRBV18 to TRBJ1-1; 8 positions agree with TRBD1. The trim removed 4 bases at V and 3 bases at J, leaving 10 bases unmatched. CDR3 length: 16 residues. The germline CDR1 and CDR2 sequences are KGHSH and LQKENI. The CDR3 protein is CASSLDRGTPDTEAFF. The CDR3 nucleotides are TGTGCCAGCTCACTAGACAGGGGCACCCCCGACACTGAAGCTTTCTTT.